Reported below is one T cell receptor beta chain. This entry is derived from a study of control samples from healthy donors and cancer patients. Germline-derived CDR1 and CDR2 are LGHDT and YNNKEL (reference sequence). The CDR3 covers 15 residues. J was trimmed by 8 bases and V by 2 bases; bases with no gene match: 7. Data came from immunoSEQ multiplex PCR; TCRdb stores just in-frame clones and leaves some out. Here the sample spans roughly 45,000 clones, just over 85% being singletons. Sample: PBMCs. This sequence was found in a woman aged 50 to 60 with lung cancer. The chain has TRBV3-1 (or the pseudogene TRBV3-2) and TRBJ2-2, with TRBD1 matching over 8 bases. CDR3 bases: TGTGCCAGCAGCCAACGGACAGGGTTTGGGGGGGAGCTGTTTTTT. It encodes CASSQRTGFGGELFF.